The rows below give T cell receptor beta chains drawn from one sample of a study of blood T cell repertoires in COVID-19. Profiled with immunoSEQ multiplex PCR; TCRdb holds only in-frame clones, not every one. The sample has about 110,000 clones; less than 85% are singletons. The specimen sequenced was peripheral blood. The receptors come from a human donor with acute or convalescent COVID-19. The donor label of this sample is uncertain. The CDR3 runs from the conserved cysteine through the conserved F or W. Each record gives: D gene, CDR3 length, V gene, J gene, CDR3 protein, CDR3 DNA. D genes are given only for firm matches.

>NA|16|TRBV6-4|TRBJ1-2
CASSAVWASGVYGYTF
TGTGCCAGCAGCGCCGTGTGGGCTTCAGGGGTCTATGGCTACACCTTC
>TRBD1|14|TRBV29-1|TRBJ2-2
CSVDRQGSTGELFF
TGCAGCGTTGATCGACAGGGTAGCACCGGGGAGCTGTTTTTT
>TRBD1|14|TRBV18|TRBJ2-1
CASSAGQGVNEQFF
TGTGCCAGCTCAGCGGGACAGGGAGTCAATGAGCAGTTCTTC
>TRBD1|15|TRBV6-5|TRBJ1-2
CASSLQGALIYGYTF
TGTGCCAGCAGTTTACAGGGGGCATTAATCTATGGCTACACCTTC
>TRBD2|15|TRBV6-5|TRBJ2-3
CASSSPGLAADTQYF
TGTGCCAGCAGTTCACCGGGACTAGCAGCAGATACGCAGTATTTT
>NA|13|TRBV18|TRBJ1-1
CASSLRGLTEAFF
TGTGCCAGCTCTCTTCGCGGTCTCACTGAAGCTTTCTTT
>TRBD1|14|TRBV5-6|TRBJ2-7
CASSYGTGGFEQYF
TGTGCCAGCAGCTACGGGACAGGGGGCTTCGAGCAGTACTTC
>TRBD1|14|TRBV3-1/TRBV3-2|TRBJ1-1
CASSADRGAGEAFF
TGTGCCAGCAGCGCAGACAGGGGAGCGGGTGAAGCTTTCTTT
>NA|14|TRBV3-1/TRBV3-2|TRBJ1-5
CASSFRGMGQPQHF
TGTGCCAGCTCTTTCCGGGGGATGGGGCAGCCCCAGCATTTT
>NA|16|TRBV5-1|TRBJ1-1
CASSLNPGNMNTEAFF
TGCGCCAGCAGCTTGAACCCAGGCAATATGAACACTGAAGCTTTCTTT